This T cell receptor beta chain was recovered during a study of cytomegalovirus exposure and HLA in healthy donors. General study points: Because they were indistinguishable, some V segments, including TRBV6-2 and TRBV6-3, were excluded. Roughly uniform depth of sequencing across donors was assumed in presence/absence analyses.

On this clone: Its antigen is currently unknown.

Primers included in the PCR were 60 Vbeta and 13 Jbeta primers. Data came from immunoSEQ multiplex PCR; TCRdb stores just in-frame clones and leaves some out. The sample contains under 200,000 clones, 81% of which appear only once. Trimming removed 0 bases from V and 5 bases from J; junction bases left unmatched: 10. This CDR3 is 17 amino acids long. Germline values: CDR1 MDHEN, CDR2 SYDVKM. Samples came from healthy bone marrow donors. The clonotype comes from a man in his forties in good health and CMV-seropositive. The V and J genes are TRBV28 and TRBJ2-1; 7 bases are a match to TRBD2. The sequencing input was PBMCs. In DNA form, the CDR3 reads TGTGCCAGCAGTTTATGGGATCTGGGGGGGTTTAACAATGAGCAGTTCTTC. This gives the protein CASSLWDLGGFNNEQFF.